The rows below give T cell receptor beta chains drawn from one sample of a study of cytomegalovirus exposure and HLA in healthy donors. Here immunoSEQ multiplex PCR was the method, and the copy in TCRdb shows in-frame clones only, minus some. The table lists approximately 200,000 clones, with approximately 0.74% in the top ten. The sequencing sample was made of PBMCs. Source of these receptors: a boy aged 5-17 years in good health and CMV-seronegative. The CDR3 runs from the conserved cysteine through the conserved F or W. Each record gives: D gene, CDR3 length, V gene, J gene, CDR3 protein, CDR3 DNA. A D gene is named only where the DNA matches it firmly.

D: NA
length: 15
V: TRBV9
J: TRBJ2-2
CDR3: CASSVGALNTGELFF
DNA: TGTGCCAGCAGCGTAGGGGCCCTGAACACCGGGGAGCTGTTTTTT

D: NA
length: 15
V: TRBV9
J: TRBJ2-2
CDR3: CASSVVAQITGELFF
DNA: TGTGCCAGCAGCGTAGTAGCCCAAATTACCGGGGAGCTGTTTTTT

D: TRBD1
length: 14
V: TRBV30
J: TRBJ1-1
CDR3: CAWRGQGAGTEAFF
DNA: TGTGCCTGGAGAGGACAGGGGGCCGGGACTGAAGCTTTCTTT

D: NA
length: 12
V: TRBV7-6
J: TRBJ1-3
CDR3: CASSLEGNTIYF
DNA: TGTGCCAGCAGCTTGGAGGGAAACACCATATATTTT

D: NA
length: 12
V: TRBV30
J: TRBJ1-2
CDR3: CAWHKRSYGYTF
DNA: TGTGCCTGGCACAAGAGGAGCTATGGCTACACCTTC

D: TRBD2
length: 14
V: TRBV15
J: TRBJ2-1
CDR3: CATSRGLAGPETFF
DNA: TGTGCCACCAGCAGGGGACTAGCGGGGCCAGAAACATTCTTC

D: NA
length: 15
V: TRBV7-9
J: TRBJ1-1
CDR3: CASSLRQGGDTEAFF
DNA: TGTGCCAGCAGCTTAAGGCAGGGAGGGGACACTGAAGCTTTCTTT

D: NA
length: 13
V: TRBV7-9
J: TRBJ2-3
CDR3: CASSLEEGAGKYF
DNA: TGTGCCAGCAGCTTAGAGGAGGGTGCCGGGAAGTATTTT

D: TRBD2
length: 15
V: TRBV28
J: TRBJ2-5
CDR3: CASETSGGAGETQYF
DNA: TGTGCCAGCGAGACTAGCGGGGGGGCAGGAGAGACCCAGTACTTC

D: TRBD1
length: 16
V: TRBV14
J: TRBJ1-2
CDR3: CASSQEMTGRYYGYTF
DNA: TGTGCCAGCAGCCAAGAAATGACAGGGAGGTACTATGGCTACACCTTC

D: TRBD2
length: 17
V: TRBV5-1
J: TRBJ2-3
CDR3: CASSPGTSGGTTDTQYF
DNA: TGCGCCAGCAGCCCGGGGACTAGCGGGGGGACCACAGATACGCAGTATTTT

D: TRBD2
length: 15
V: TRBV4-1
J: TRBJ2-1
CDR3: CASSLSGGMGNEQFF
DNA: TGCGCCAGCAGCCTGAGCGGGGGCATGGGTAATGAGCAGTTCTTC

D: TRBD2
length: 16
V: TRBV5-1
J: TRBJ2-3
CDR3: CASSLDSGGNTDTQYF
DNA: TGCGCCAGCAGCTTGGACAGCGGGGGGAACACAGATACGCAGTATTTT

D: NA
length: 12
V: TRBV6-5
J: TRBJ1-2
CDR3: CASSPGQYGYTF
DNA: TGTGCCAGCAGCCCAGGACAGTATGGCTACACCTTC

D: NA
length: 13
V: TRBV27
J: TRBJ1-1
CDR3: CASRGLGETEAFF
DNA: TGTGCCAGCAGGGGACTGGGTGAAACTGAAGCTTTCTTT

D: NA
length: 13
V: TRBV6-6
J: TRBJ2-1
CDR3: CASKGTPYNEQFF
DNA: TGTGCCAGCAAGGGGACTCCCTACAATGAGCAGTTCTTC

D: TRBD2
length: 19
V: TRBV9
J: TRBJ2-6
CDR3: CASSARLAGGGSGANVLTF
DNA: TGTGCCAGCAGCGCGCGACTAGCGGGGGGGGGATCTGGGGCCAACGTCCTGACTTTC

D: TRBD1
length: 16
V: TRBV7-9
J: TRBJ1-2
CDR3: CASSLGFTTGEEGYTF
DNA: TGTGCCAGCAGCTTAGGGTTTACAACAGGGGAAGAAGGCTACACCTTC